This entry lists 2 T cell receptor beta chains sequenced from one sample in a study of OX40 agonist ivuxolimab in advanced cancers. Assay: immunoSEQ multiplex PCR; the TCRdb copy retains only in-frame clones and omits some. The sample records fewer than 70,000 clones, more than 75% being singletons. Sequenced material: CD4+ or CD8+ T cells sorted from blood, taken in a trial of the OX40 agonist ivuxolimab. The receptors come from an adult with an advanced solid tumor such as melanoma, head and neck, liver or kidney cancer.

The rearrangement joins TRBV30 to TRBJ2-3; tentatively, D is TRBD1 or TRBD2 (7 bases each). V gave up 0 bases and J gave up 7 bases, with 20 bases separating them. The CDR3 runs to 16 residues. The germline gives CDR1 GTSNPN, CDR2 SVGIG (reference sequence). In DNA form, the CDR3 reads TGTGCCTGGAGTGTACGTATCCACAGGGGAGGGAATACGCAGTATTTT. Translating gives CAWSVRIHRGGNTQYF.

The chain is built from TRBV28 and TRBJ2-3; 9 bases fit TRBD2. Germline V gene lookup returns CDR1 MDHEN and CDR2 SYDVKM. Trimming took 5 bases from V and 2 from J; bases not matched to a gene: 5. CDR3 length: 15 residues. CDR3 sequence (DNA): TGTGCCAGCAGTCCCGGGACTAGCCTCACAGATACGCAGTATTTT. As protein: CASSPGTSLTDTQYF. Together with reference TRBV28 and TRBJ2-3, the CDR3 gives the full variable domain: DVKVTQSSRYLVKRTGEKVFLECVQDMDHENMFWYRQDPGLGLRLIYFSYDVKMKEKGDIPEGYSVSREKKERFSLILESASTNQTSMYLCASSPGTSLTDTQYFGPGTRLTVL.